This T cell receptor beta chain was recovered during a study of blood T cell repertoires in COVID-19. The CDR3 is made up of 14 amino acids. CDR1 is SNHLY, CDR2 FYNNEI, per germline. Trimming cost V 6 bases and J 0 bases; bases outside gene matches: 1. Participant ages covered roughly 18 to 89 years across around 25 US areas. Clinical histories supplied by participants themselves formed the basis of cohort assignment. The study counted Cohort 3 donors as recovered given two negative PCRs, clearance, or symptom resolution. Assay used: immunoSEQ multiplex PCR; TCRdb lists only in-frame clones, some missing. The data show hundreds of thousands of clones, with around 89% seen just once and 4.1% held by the top ten.

The rearrangement joins TRBV2 to TRBJ2-2, with 7 bases fitting TRBD1. The receptor comes from a woman in her twenties or thirties who had recovered from COVID-19. Material for sequencing was PBMCs or T cells enriched from blood (not recorded which). This CDR3 is CASSQGANTGELFF. In DNA, the CDR3 is TGTGCCAGCAGCCAGGGGGCGAACACCGGGGAGCTGTTTTTT.